This T cell receptor beta chain came from a study of stem cell transplantation in POMP-related autoinflammatory disease. Study in general: CD8+ T cells were low and CD4+ cells naive-skewed before transplant. Findings of the study overall: In PRAID patients, the number of distinct TRB V-J gene pairings was restricted.

Worth noting for this clone: Its antigen is as yet unknown.

Produced via immunoSEQ multiplex PCR; TCRdb's table is partial and in-frame only. Among tens of thousands of clones listed, roughly 88% were seen once. This CDR3 has 15 amino acids. CDR1 is LNHDA, CDR2 SQIVND, per germline (reference sequence). Trimming cost V 7 bases and J 10 bases; bases outside gene matches: 11. The clonotype comes from a human patient with POMP-related autoinflammation and immune dysregulation (PRAID). The T cells may come from the graft donor. Sequenced here: CD4+ T cells from PBMCs, sampled after stem cell transplantation. The V gene is TRBV19, the J gene TRBJ1-6, with 9 bases that match TRBD1. As DNA, the CDR3 is TGTGCCAGTACACATGGGACAGGGAAGGCATCACCCCTCCACTTT. Amino acid sequence: CASTHGTGKASPLHF.